Presented here are 32 T cell receptor beta chains from one specimen sequenced in a study of T cells in localized non-small cell lung cancer. TCRdb's copy holds only in-frame clones and misses some; the assay was immunoSEQ multiplex PCR. The sample includes 4,500 or so clones, around a fifth of them seen just once. The source was lung tumor tissue, collected before any cancer treatment. These receptors all come from a female donor of 60 years or more with stage I lung adenocarcinoma.

The CDR3 DNA follows: TGTGCCAGCAGCGAGGACCGACTTAGGCCCCAGCATTTT. Its translation: CASSEDRLRPQHF. The V call is TRBV6-8, the J call TRBJ1-5; unclear D gene. The CDR3 is 13 residues long. V was shortened by 6 bases and J by 9 bases, with 15 bases between the two germline ends. Germline lookup yields CDR1 MNHGY and CDR2 SAAAGT.

The genes are TRBV11-3 and TRBJ2-1; D tentatively reads TRBD1 or TRBD2 (5 bases each). Germline lookup yields CDR1 SGHNT and CDR2 YENEEA. Trimming cost V 7 bases and J 1 base, with 14 bases left between them. The CDR3 consists of 15 residues. The CDR3 coding sequence is TGTGCCAGCAACGACCGGGACGGGTCCTACAATGAGCAGTTCTTC. This encodes CASNDRDGSYNEQFF. Full variable domain (missing parts from reference TRBV11-3 and TRBJ2-1): EAGVVQSPRYKIIEKKQPVAFWCNPISGHNTLYWYLQNLGQGPELLIRYENEEAVDDSQLPKDRFSAERLKGVDSTLKIQPAELGDSAVYLCASNDRDGSYNEQFFGPGTRLTVL.

The chain couples TRBV29-1 to TRBJ2-1; 7 bases are a match to TRBD1. Germline V gives CDR1 SQVTM, CDR2 ANQGSEA. The CDR3 extends over 14 amino acids. Germline trimming cut 7 bases from V and 8 bases from J; bases unmatched to any gene: 14. As DNA, the CDR3 is TGCAGCGCCTACCTAGGGGGCTACAGCGATGAGCAGTTCTTC. This encodes CSAYLGGYSDEQFF.

The rearrangement joins TRBV18 to TRBJ2-5; a weak D match, TRBD2 (5 bases). The CDR3 consists of 15 residues. CDR1 KGHSH and CDR2 LQKENI come from the germline V gene. V lost 0 bases, J lost 1 base, and 9 bases lay in between. The CDR3 sequence is CASSPPGRGQETQYF. The CDR3 DNA reads as TGTGCCAGCTCACCACCGGGCCGGGGCCAAGAGACCCAGTACTTC.

This clone turned up a few times. CDR3 protein: CASSPRTSGSNEQFF. DNA of the CDR3: TGTGCCAGCTCACCACGGACTAGCGGGAGCAATGAGCAGTTCTTC. The chain employs TRBV18 and TRBJ2-1; 13 positions match TRBD2. The CDR3 runs to 15 residues. Trimming cost V 1 base and J 6 bases; bases outside gene matches: 0. Germline V gives CDR1 KGHSH, CDR2 LQKENI. Full variable domain (rest looked up from reference TRBV18 and TRBJ2-1): NAGVMQNPRHLVRRRGQEARLRCSPMKGHSHVYWYRQLPEEGLKFMVYLQKENIIDESGMPKERFSAEFPKEGPSILRIQQVVRGDSAAYFCASSPRTSGSNEQFFGPGTRLTVL.

The V call is TRBV5-1, the J call TRBJ2-7; D remains ambiguous. The CDR3 consists of 15 residues. CDR1 is SGHRS, CDR2 YFSETQ, per germline. V lost 0 bases and J lost 1, with 11 bases in between. The CDR3, as DNA: TGCGCCAGCAGCTTGGCCAGGTTCTCATCCTACGAGCAGTACTTC. Translating it yields CASSLARFSSYEQYF.

In this sample, this clone turned up once. J is TRBJ1-2 and V is TRBV18, with D possibly matching TRBD1 (6 bases). The CDR3 sequence is 13 residues long. Trimming took off 2 bases at V and 5 bases at J, with 9 bases between the two ends. Looked up from germline, CDR1 is KGHSH and CDR2 is LQKENI. The CDR3: CASSPDRTYGYTF. The CDR3 DNA reads TGTGCCAGCTCACCAGACAGGACATATGGCTACACCTTC.

The V and J genes are TRBV9 and TRBJ2-5, with 14 bases matching TRBD2. The CDR3 runs 17 residues. V dropped 4 bases and J dropped 2; count of bases not matched to a gene: 7. CDR1 and CDR2 from the germline V gene are SGDLS and YYNGEE. CDR3 DNA: TGTGCCAGCAGCCCAGTGCGACTAGCGGGAGGGCAAGAGACCCAGTACTTC. Its translation is CASSPVRLAGGQETQYF.

The rearrangement joins TRBV11-3 to TRBJ1-5; D possibly corresponds to TRBD1 (5 bases). The CDR3 contains 14 residues. Germline V gives CDR1 SGHNT, CDR2 YENEEA. V dropped 2 bases and J dropped 6 bases, with 11 bases sitting between them. CDR3 in DNA: TGTGCCAGCAGCTTAATCCAGGGTGGTCAGCCCCAGCATTTT. It is translated as CASSLIQGGQPQHF.

The table lists this clone with a few counts. V usage is TRBV11-3 and J usage is TRBJ2-3, with D tentatively TRBD2 (6 bases). Germline values: CDR1 SGHNT, CDR2 YENEEA. V was trimmed by 5 bases and J by 5 bases, leaving 20 bases between them. There are 16 residues in the CDR3. CDR3 nucleotide sequence: TGTGCCAGCAGCCCAAGTACGGGAGAGGTTATAGATACGCAGTATTTT. Translating it yields CASSPSTGEVIDTQYF.

This clone ranks as medium-sized. The rearrangement joins TRBV11-3 to TRBJ1-4; TRBD1 matches at 9 bases. CDR1 is SGHNT and CDR2 is YENEEA in the germline V gene. The CDR3 runs 14 residues. V gave up 5 bases and J gave up 8 bases; unmatched junction bases: 6. CDR3 in DNA: TGTGCCAGCAGCCCGGACAGGGGTTTGGAAAAACTGTTTTTT. Its protein is CASSPDRGLEKLFF.

The table lists this clone with a few counts. This rearrangement joins TRBV11-3 to TRBJ1-2; maybe TRBD1 (5 bases). V was clipped by 6 bases and J by 1 base, with 12 bases between them. From germline, CDR1 is SGHNT and CDR2 YENEEA. The CDR3 has 14 amino acids. CDR3 sequence (DNA): TGTGCCAGCAGTCCAGGGAGGGGTAACTATGGCTACACCTTC. Translation: CASSPGRGNYGYTF.

The rearrangement links TRBV11-3 to TRBJ2-1, with 8 positions matching TRBD2. Germline CDR1 SGHNT, CDR2 YENEEA. The CDR3 consists of 16 residues. J gave up 8 bases and V 5 bases, and 14 bases lay outside the gene matches. The CDR3 DNA reads TGTGCCAGCAGCCGAAGAATAGCGGGACATGGCGATGAGCAGTTCTTC. This encodes CASSRRIAGHGDEQFF.

The chain has TRBV15 and TRBJ2-2, with 7 bases lining up with TRBD2. Per germline, CDR1 LNHNV and CDR2 YYDKDF (reference sequence). V shed 3 bases and J 4 bases; nucleotides not matched to a gene: 8. CDR3 length: 16 residues. The CDR3 nucleotides read TGTGCCACCAGCAGGGGGCGCGGGAGTTTCACCGGGGAGCTGTTTTTT. Its translation: CATSRGRGSFTGELFF.

The sample holds a few counts of this clone. The rearrangement links TRBV18 to TRBJ1-1; maybe TRBD1 (6 bases). Germline V lookup: CDR1 KGHSH, CDR2 LQKENI. The CDR3 is 15 amino acids. Trimming took 6 bases from V and 1 from J, leaving 15 bases between them. CDR3: CASSRSTQGNTEAFF. The CDR3 DNA reads TGTGCCAGCTCGCGCTCCACACAGGGGAACACTGAAGCTTTCTTT. Using reference TRBV18 and TRBJ1-1 for the parts outside the CDR3, the full variable domain is NAGVMQNPRHLVRRRGQEARLRCSPMKGHSHVYWYRQLPEEGLKFMVYLQKENIIDESGMPKERFSAEFPKEGPSILRIQQVVRGDSAAYFCASSRSTQGNTEAFFGQGTRLTVV.

The sample holds a few counts of this clone. The J gene is TRBJ2-2, the V gene TRBV9; 9 bases fit TRBD2. Trimming cost V 5 bases and J 3 bases; bases outside gene matches: 5. The CDR3 loop spans 15 amino acids. Looked up from germline, CDR1 is SGDLS and CDR2 is YYNGEE. The CDR3 loop is CASSGTSSYTGELFF. Written as DNA, the CDR3 is TGTGCCAGCAGTGGGACTAGCTCTTACACCGGGGAGCTGTTTTTT.

By proportion, this clone is medium-sized. J is TRBJ2-3 and V is TRBV11-3; D is uncertain. The CDR3 extends over 15 amino acids. The V end lost 5 bases, the J end lost 6 bases, and 18 bases lay between the germline ends. Germline loops: CDR1 SGHNT, CDR2 YENEEA. The CDR3 nucleotides are TGTGCCAGCAGCCCTCGTGAAGGATTTGTTGATACGCAGTATTTT. Translated: CASSPREGFVDTQYF.

This clone is medium-sized in the sample. The chain uses TRBV6-8 and TRBJ2-1; no reliable D call. In germline, CDR1 is MNHGY, CDR2 SAAAGT. Trimming removed 5 bases at V and 8 bases at J, with 22 bases between. This CDR3 comprises 16 residues. The CDR3 region has the DNA TGTGCCAGCAGTGCTATTCAAGGCTATCTGGTCCATGAGCAGTTCTTC. Its protein product is CASSAIQGYLVHEQFF.

This clone was recorded many times. V is TRBV11-3 and J is TRBJ1-1, with 8 bases lining up with TRBD1. CDR3 length: 16 residues. Germline CDR1 reads SGHNT; CDR2 reads YENEEA. V was pared by 5 bases and J by 4 bases, with 12 bases of the junction left unmatched. The CDR3 bases are TGTGCCAGCAGCACTCGACAGGGGATTTTCGGCACTGAAGCTTTCTTT. Translating it yields CASSTRQGIFGTEAFF.

CDR3 region: CASSQDTRQGRVMNTEAFF. The CDR3 DNA reads as TGTGCCAGCAGCCAAGACACCAGGCAGGGCCGCGTCATGAACACTGAAGCTTTCTTT. The chain uses TRBV14 and TRBJ1-1; perhaps TRBD1 as D (5 bases). Trimming cost V 0 bases and J 0 bases, with 20 bases left between them. Germline CDR1 SGHDN, CDR2 FVKESK. The CDR3 runs 19 residues. Variable domain in full (rest from reference TRBV14 and TRBJ1-1): EAGVTQFPSHSVIEKGQTVTLRCDPISGHDNLYWYRRVMGKEIKFLLHFVKESKQDESGMPNNRFLAERTGGTYSTLKVQPAELEDSGVYFCASSQDTRQGRVMNTEAFFGQGTRLTVV.

V usage is TRBV18 and J usage is TRBJ2-5; tentatively, D is TRBD1 (6 bases). The CDR3 is 17 amino acids. The V end was cut by 0 bases, the J end by 2 bases, with 16 bases between. CDR1 and CDR2 from the germline V gene are KGHSH and LQKENI. The chain's CDR3 is CASSPPTTRQVQETQYF. CDR3 DNA sequence: TGTGCCAGCTCACCACCTACTACACGACAGGTTCAAGAGACCCAGTACTTC.

This clone has a handful of counts. The genes are TRBV18 and TRBJ1-4; 7 bases fit TRBD1. Germline loops: CDR1 KGHSH, CDR2 LQKENI. There are 16 residues in the CDR3. V lost 4 bases, J lost 0 bases, and 5 bases stayed unmatched. This chain's CDR3 is CASSRRQGATNEKLFF. The DNA for the CDR3 is TGTGCCAGCTCACGTAGACAGGGCGCAACTAATGAAAAACTGTTTTTT.

This clone was counted many times. The V and J genes are TRBV11-3 and TRBJ2-2; TRBD1 agrees at 8 bases. This CDR3 contains 15 residues. Per germline, CDR1 SGHNT and CDR2 YENEEA. V lost 4 bases and J lost 4; bases outside the gene matches: 5. The CDR3 bases are TGTGCCAGCAGCTCACAGGGGGTAGGCACCGGGGAGCTGTTTTTT. Translating it yields CASSSQGVGTGELFF.

By proportion, this clone is medium-sized. The chain uses TRBV9 and TRBJ2-1, with D possibly TRBD2 on 5 matching bases. This CDR3 has 17 amino acids. V was shortened by 4 bases and J by 4 bases, with 21 bases between the two germline ends. Germline CDR1 and CDR2: SGDLS and YYNGEE. CDR3 DNA: TGTGCCAGCAGCCCTGCGGACTCCAACCTTTTTTACAATGAGCAGTTCTTC. Amino acids: CASSPADSNLFYNEQFF.

By share, this clone counts as medium-sized. J is TRBJ2-5 and V is TRBV6-8; TRBD2 aligns across 10 bases. The ends lost 0 bases at V and 4 bases at J; junction bases unmatched: 8. The germline V gene encodes CDR1 MNHGY and CDR2 SAAAGT. CDR3 length: 17 amino acids. CDR3 sequence: CASSYSGLAGVAETQYF. The CDR3 DNA is TGTGCCAGCAGTTACTCCGGTCTAGCGGGAGTCGCAGAGACCCAGTACTTC.

By share, this clone ranks as medium-sized. The chain is built from TRBV6-8 and TRBJ2-2; D possibly matches TRBD1 or TRBD2 (5 bases each). V was trimmed by 9 bases and J by 0 bases, leaving 14 bases between them. The CDR3 runs to 15 residues. Germline-derived CDR1 and CDR2 are MNHGY and SAAAGT. The chain's CDR3 is CARGETESNTGELFF. Written as DNA, the CDR3 is TGTGCCAGAGGGGAGACAGAATCGAACACCGGGGAGCTGTTTTTT.

This clone was found a few times. The chain carries TRBV10-3 and TRBJ2-7; no definite D call. V was shortened by 2 bases and J by 7 bases, with 15 bases between the two germline ends. This CDR3 is 14 amino acids long. Germline V lookup: CDR1 ENHRY, CDR2 SYGVKD. CDR3 in DNA: TGTGCCATCAGTGAGGGAGAACCCATTGGGGAGCAGTACTTC. The encoded protein is CAISEGEPIGEQYF.

CDR3: CASSLYSGSSYNSPLHF. DNA for the CDR3: TGTGCCAGCAGCCTATACAGTGGGAGCTCCTATAATTCACCCCTCCACTTT. The genes are TRBV11-3 and TRBJ1-6, with D hard to call. V dropped 5 bases and J dropped 0 bases, with 14 bases sitting between them. Germline-derived CDR1 and CDR2 are SGHNT and YENEEA. The CDR3 runs to 17 residues.

Relative to its sample, this clone is large. The chain recombines TRBV6-8 with TRBJ2-3, with TRBD1 identical over 11 bases. V lost 8 bases and J lost 5; bases outside the gene matches: 6. Looked up from germline, CDR1 is MNHGY and CDR2 is SAAAGT. This CDR3 contains 14 residues. CDR3 amino acids: CASLPGQGGDTQYF. CDR3 coding DNA: TGTGCCAGCCTACCGGGACAGGGGGGAGATACGCAGTATTTT.

Only a few counts were recorded for this clone. This chain links TRBV2 with TRBJ2-7; possibly TRBD1 or TRBD2 for D (5 bases each). Trimming took 6 bases from V and 3 from J, leaving 15 bases between them. This CDR3 comprises 14 residues. CDR1 and CDR2 from the germline V gene are SNHLY and FYNNEI. CDR3 residues: CASSLGTPNYEQYF. The CDR3 region has the DNA TGTGCCAGCAGCCTCGGGACCCCAAACTACGAGCAGTACTTC.

In this sample, this clone is medium-sized. The chain uses TRBV11-3 and TRBJ1-3, with D hard to call. CDR1 and CDR2 from the germline V gene are SGHNT and YENEEA. Deletions cut 3 bases from V and 2 bases from J, with 8 bases between. The CDR3 is 14 amino acids. The CDR3 protein is CASSFGQPGNTIYF. The DNA for the CDR3 is TGTGCCAGCAGCTTTGGGCAGCCTGGAAACACCATATATTTT.

Within the sample, this clone is medium-sized (0.01 to 0.1%). The V call is TRBV11-3, the J call TRBJ2-7; maybe TRBD1 (7 bases). Germline V gives CDR1 SGHNT, CDR2 YENEEA. Between the trimmed V and J ends, which lost 5 bases and 2 bases, there was a span of 22 bases. There are 17 residues in the CDR3. The CDR3 nucleotides are TGTGCCAGCAGCCAAGGGTTTGGGACAGCGGGTGCCTACGAGCAGTACTTC. Encoded protein: CASSQGFGTAGAYEQYF.